This is a list of T cell receptor beta chains from one sample in a study of Graves' ophthalmopathy and Graves' hyperthyroidism. TCRdb used MiXCR to reprocess the multiplex PCR reads, holding one entry per CDR3 protein. The data hold a few hundred thousand distinct CDR3 sequences, with just under 40% observed a single time. Material: peripheral blood or thyroid tissue (not recorded which). These receptors were collected from an adult man with Graves' hyperthyroidism. CDR3s include the opening cysteine and the closing phenylalanine or tryptophan. The order of the fields is J gene, V gene, clone size, D gene, CDR3 DNA, CDR3 protein. The D gene is left open where the match is weak. Clone size appears in some rows only: once, few, many, or a class for an expanded clone.

j_gene: TRBJ1-1; v_gene: TRBV29-1; abundance: few; d_gene: TRBD1; CDR3nt: TGCAGCGTGGCTACAGGGGGTGGCACTGAAGCTTTCTTT; CDR3aa: CSVATGGGTEAFF
j_gene: TRBJ2-7; v_gene: TRBV10-2; abundance: many; d_gene: NA; CDR3nt: TGCGCCAGCAGTGGAAGATTGAAGGGGAATACCTACGAGCAGTACTTC; CDR3aa: CASSGRLKGNTYEQYF
j_gene: TRBJ1-2; v_gene: TRBV6-1; abundance: many; d_gene: TRBD1; CDR3nt: TGTGCCAGCAGTGAATTCTGGGGACAGGGGGTGTATGGCTACACCTTC; CDR3aa: CASSEFWGQGVYGYTF
j_gene: TRBJ1-2; v_gene: TRBV2; abundance: NA; d_gene: NA; CDR3nt: TGTGCCAGCAAGATGAACCTAGCGGGGGGGAACACCTTC; CDR3aa: CASKMNLAGGNTF
j_gene: TRBJ1-5; v_gene: TRBV2; abundance: few; d_gene: TRBD1; CDR3nt: TGTGCCAGCAGTGAAACCTCCCCGGGACAGCTCTACAATCAGCCCCAGCATTTT; CDR3aa: CASSETSPGQLYNQPQHF
j_gene: TRBJ2-3; v_gene: TRBV20-1; abundance: few; d_gene: TRBD1; CDR3nt: TGCAGTGCTAGGGTGGGGACAGTCCGAAATACGCAGTATTTT; CDR3aa: CSARVGTVRNTQYF
j_gene: TRBJ1-6; v_gene: TRBV20-1; abundance: many; d_gene: TRBD1; CDR3nt: TGCAGTGCTAGAGACCCGACAGGGAATATTTCACCCCTCCACTTT; CDR3aa: CSARDPTGNISPLHF
j_gene: TRBJ2-2; v_gene: TRBV28; abundance: few; d_gene: NA; CDR3nt: TGTGCCAGCAGTTTACGGGACAGGGAGCTGTTTTTT; CDR3aa: CASSLRDRELFF
j_gene: TRBJ2-7; v_gene: TRBV29-1; abundance: many; d_gene: NA; CDR3nt: TGCAGCGTTGAAGTCGGACGGTACTACGAGCAGTACTTC; CDR3aa: CSVEVGRYYEQYF
j_gene: TRBJ1-6; v_gene: TRBV10-3; abundance: many; d_gene: NA; CDR3nt: TGTGCCATCAGTGAGTCGAAAGCACGCCGATCCCTCCACTTT; CDR3aa: CAISESKARRSLHF
j_gene: TRBJ1-2; v_gene: TRBV4-1; abundance: many; d_gene: NA; CDR3nt: TGCGCCAGCAGCCAAGACAGGGAAGGATATGGCTACACCTTC; CDR3aa: CASSQDREGYGYTF
j_gene: TRBJ2-5; v_gene: TRBV10-3; abundance: NA; d_gene: NA; CDR3nt: TGTGCCATCAGTGATGTCCTAGCAGAGTACCAAGAGACCCAGTACTTC; CDR3aa: CAISDVLAEYQETQYF
j_gene: TRBJ1-1; v_gene: TRBV6-2/TRBV6-3; abundance: many; d_gene: NA; CDR3nt: TGTGCCAGCAGTCGAGCCGGGACATCCATGAACACTGAAGCTTTCTTT; CDR3aa: CASSRAGTSMNTEAFF
j_gene: TRBJ2-5; v_gene: TRBV28; abundance: many; d_gene: TRBD2; CDR3nt: TGTGCCAGCAGCGAACCGGCGGGGGGACATTACCAAGAGACCCAGTACTTC; CDR3aa: CASSEPAGGHYQETQYF
j_gene: TRBJ1-3; v_gene: TRBV20-1; abundance: NA; d_gene: TRBD1; CDR3nt: TGCAGTGCTAGAGAGTCGTGGACAGGGTCGAACACCATATATTTT; CDR3aa: CSARESWTGSNTIYF
j_gene: TRBJ2-6; v_gene: TRBV12-3/TRBV12-4; abundance: many; d_gene: NA; CDR3nt: TGTGCCAGCAGTTTAGTCGGGGGGGCCAACGTCCTGACTTTC; CDR3aa: CASSLVGGANVLTF
j_gene: TRBJ1-2; v_gene: TRBV5-1; abundance: few; d_gene: NA; CDR3nt: TGCGCCAGCAGCTTGGAGGGCCCGGCACTCTACACCTTC; CDR3aa: CASSLEGPALYTF
j_gene: TRBJ1-1; v_gene: TRBV12-3/TRBV12-4; abundance: many; d_gene: NA; CDR3nt: TGTGCCAGCAGTTTGGGAGGGGAGTTGACTGAAGCTTTCTTT; CDR3aa: CASSLGGELTEAFF
j_gene: TRBJ2-2; v_gene: TRBV7-3; abundance: many; d_gene: NA; CDR3nt: TGTGCCAGCAGCCCCAGCTTCAGCGGGACAGGAGGGGAGCTGTTTTTT; CDR3aa: CASSPSFSGTGGELFF
j_gene: TRBJ2-7; v_gene: TRBV25-1; abundance: NA; d_gene: TRBD2; CDR3nt: TGTGCCAGCAGTGGGACCCTTGGGGAGGGTGTCGAGCAGTACTTC; CDR3aa: CASSGTLGEGVEQYF
j_gene: TRBJ2-7; v_gene: TRBV2; abundance: many; d_gene: TRBD1; CDR3nt: TGTGCCAGCAGGGGGACAGGGACCTCCTACGAGCAGTACTTC; CDR3aa: CASRGTGTSYEQYF
j_gene: TRBJ1-1; v_gene: TRBV4-1; abundance: few; d_gene: TRBD1; CDR3nt: TGCGCCAGCAGCCAAAGGGACAGAAGGTTGGTGAACACTGAAGCTTTCTTT; CDR3aa: CASSQRDRRLVNTEAFF
j_gene: TRBJ2-7; v_gene: TRBV5-8; abundance: many; d_gene: NA; CDR3nt: TGTGCCAGCAGCTACCAATCGGACCGCTACGAGCAGTACTTC; CDR3aa: CASSYQSDRYEQYF
j_gene: TRBJ2-2; v_gene: TRBV10-3; abundance: NA; d_gene: NA; CDR3nt: TGTGCCAGCAATAACCTGGGACCCTCGGGCACCGGGGAGCTGTTTTTT; CDR3aa: CASNNLGPSGTGELFF
j_gene: TRBJ2-7; v_gene: TRBV29-1; abundance: few; d_gene: NA; CDR3nt: TGCAGCGCCGTGATCACCTACGAGCAGTACTTC; CDR3aa: CSAVITYEQYF
j_gene: TRBJ1-2; v_gene: TRBV2; abundance: many; d_gene: NA; CDR3nt: TGTGCCAGCAGTGCTATGGGGGCTAACTATGGCTACACCTTC; CDR3aa: CASSAMGANYGYTF
j_gene: TRBJ1-1; v_gene: TRBV6-5; abundance: many; d_gene: NA; CDR3nt: TGTGCCAGCACCGGGGGGGGCCGTCTAACTGAAGCTTTCTTT; CDR3aa: CASTGGGRLTEAFF
j_gene: TRBJ2-4; v_gene: TRBV19; abundance: NA; d_gene: TRBD1; CDR3nt: TGTGCCAGTAGCCCCCTGATTGAAGGGGGCTTCAAAAACATTCAGTACTTC; CDR3aa: CASSPLIEGGFKNIQYF
j_gene: TRBJ2-7; v_gene: TRBV7-6; abundance: many; d_gene: NA; CDR3nt: TGTGCCAGCAGCTTAGAAGGAGGTATCTCCTACGAGCAGTACTTC; CDR3aa: CASSLEGGISYEQYF
j_gene: TRBJ2-7; v_gene: TRBV2; abundance: many; d_gene: TRBD1; CDR3nt: TGTGCCAGCAGTGAGGACAGGGAGCAGTACTTC; CDR3aa: CASSEDREQYF
j_gene: TRBJ2-1; v_gene: TRBV5-1; abundance: NA; d_gene: NA; CDR3nt: TGCGCCAGCAATTGGGGCAATGAGCAGTTCTTT; CDR3aa: CASNWGNEQFF
j_gene: TRBJ1-1; v_gene: TRBV3-1; abundance: NA; d_gene: NA; CDR3nt: TGTGCCAGCAGCCAAGACCCAGGACGGAGCACTGAAGCTTTCTTT; CDR3aa: CASSQDPGRSTEAFF
j_gene: TRBJ1-5; v_gene: TRBV19; abundance: NA; d_gene: TRBD1; CDR3nt: TGTGCCAGTAGTATCAGGACAGGGGGCCGGAATAGCAATCAGCCCCAGCATTTT; CDR3aa: CASSIRTGGRNSNQPQHF
j_gene: TRBJ2-5; v_gene: TRBV7-3; abundance: NA; d_gene: NA; CDR3nt: TGTGCCAGCAGCTTAGAAGGAGGGGCAGGAGAGACCCAGTACTTC; CDR3aa: CASSLEGGAGETQYF
j_gene: TRBJ1-5; v_gene: TRBV29-1; abundance: NA; d_gene: NA; CDR3nt: TGCAGCGTTGAGCAGGTGGGATCGCCCCAGCATTTT; CDR3aa: CSVEQVGSPQHF
j_gene: TRBJ2-7; v_gene: TRBV20-1; abundance: many; d_gene: NA; CDR3nt: TGCAGTGCTAGTGTCGGCAGGGGCCAGGACGAGCAGTACTTC; CDR3aa: CSASVGRGQDEQYF
j_gene: TRBJ2-5; v_gene: TRBV5-4; abundance: NA; d_gene: NA; CDR3nt: TGTGCCAGCAGCCCCTCAGGGGTCAGCAATCAGCCCCAGTACTTC; CDR3aa: CASSPSGVSNQPQYF
j_gene: TRBJ2-7; v_gene: TRBV5-4; abundance: few; d_gene: TRBD2; CDR3nt: TGTGCCAGCGGGGCGGGGGGAGCCTACGAGCAGTACTTC; CDR3aa: CASGAGGAYEQYF
j_gene: TRBJ2-5; v_gene: TRBV10-3; abundance: NA; d_gene: TRBD2; CDR3nt: TGTGCCGGCAGTTACTTCGGGACTAGCGGGAGCCACCAAGAGACCCAGTACTTC; CDR3aa: CAGSYFGTSGSHQETQYF
j_gene: TRBJ2-5; v_gene: TRBV10-3; abundance: NA; d_gene: NA; CDR3nt: TGTGCCAGCAGGAACAGGGCGAGTAGCCAGTACTTC; CDR3aa: CASRNRASSQYF
j_gene: TRBJ1-6; v_gene: TRBV9; abundance: many; d_gene: NA; CDR3nt: TGTGCCAGCAGCTCCTCCGGGACGGATTATAATTCACCCCTCCACTTT; CDR3aa: CASSSSGTDYNSPLHF
j_gene: TRBJ2-5; v_gene: TRBV24-1; abundance: NA; d_gene: TRBD1; CDR3nt: TGTGCCACCAGTGCCTCGGACAGGGGGCGGGAGGCCCAGTACTTC; CDR3aa: CATSASDRGREAQYF
j_gene: TRBJ2-5; v_gene: TRBV7-9; abundance: few; d_gene: NA; CDR3nt: TGTGCCAGCAGCTCTAAGACGATGGGAGAGACCCAGTACTTC; CDR3aa: CASSSKTMGETQYF
j_gene: TRBJ1-4; v_gene: TRBV5-4; abundance: NA; d_gene: TRBD1; CDR3nt: TGTGCCAGCAGCTTGGAGACAGGGGAGGCGACTAATGAAAAACTGTTTTTT; CDR3aa: CASSLETGEATNEKLFF
j_gene: TRBJ2-1; v_gene: TRBV15; abundance: NA; d_gene: NA; CDR3nt: TGTGCCACCAGCCTAGGTCCCTACAATGAGCAGTTCTTC; CDR3aa: CATSLGPYNEQFF